This TCR beta chain was captured in a study of cytomegalovirus exposure and HLA in healthy donors. Study-level information: Among around 170 million T cells, an earlier analysis found around 100 million unique TCR beta sequences. Among 398 genotyped donors, around 77% fell in the Caucasian-associated ancestry cluster.

Trimming left V 1 base short and J 5 bases short, with 11 bases between. Germline CDR1 reads LGHNA; CDR2 reads YSLEER. This CDR3 region has 15 residues. In the PCR, 60 Vbeta and 13 Jbeta primers were used. Some clones are missing from TCRdb's copy, which holds only in-frame ones; the method was immunoSEQ multiplex PCR. The sample lists roughly 120,000 clones, 70% to 80% occurring once. The sequenced material came from PBMCs. The chain uses TRBV4-3 and TRBJ1-4; TRBD1 might be the D (5 bases). The TCR originated in a woman in her 40s in good health and CMV-seropositive. Here the CDR3 reads CASSQAGTRNEKLFF. In DNA, the CDR3 is TGCGCCAGCAGCCAAGCCGGGACTCGGAATGAAAAACTGTTTTTT.